This entry describes one TCR beta chain. The data stem from a study of beta chain features in type 1 diabetes. Of the isolated RNA, all was reverse transcribed, and so the sequenced material was expressed TCRB transcripts. Assay used: immunoSEQ multiplex PCR; TCRdb lists only in-frame clones, some missing. The data contain about 240,000 clones, 27% of them singletons. Trimming at V came to 3 bases and at J to 2 bases, leaving 3 bases not matched to a gene. The CDR3 is 15 amino acids. Germline loops: CDR1 SGHTA, CDR2 FQGNSA. The material sequenced was central memory CD4+ T cells from blood. This sequence joins TRBV7-2 and TRBJ2-5; TRBD2 matches 10 bases. The TCR was taken from a man aged 25 to 40 in good health. CDR3 DNA sequence: TGTGCCAGCAGCTTCCCAGCGGGAGGGCAAGAGACCCAGTACTTC. Its protein product is CASSFPAGGQETQYF.